This is a list of T cell receptor beta chains from one sample in a study of CD8+CD57+ T cells in acquired aplastic anemia. TCRdb re-analysed the reads in MiXCR, keeping a single row per CDR3 protein. The sample includes fewer than 250,000 distinct CDR3 sequences, approximately 50% of them seen just once. Sequenced sample: sorted CD4+, CD8+, or CD8+CD57+ T cells (not recorded which) from PBMCs. These receptors all stem from a human donor in good health, serving as a control. The CDR3 runs from the conserved cysteine through the conserved F or W. D genes are given only for firm matches.

v_call	cdr3_length	d_call	j_call	cdr3_aa
TRBV7-3	13	.	TRBJ1-3	CASSLAVGNTIYF
TRBV10-3	16	TRBD1	TRBJ1-6	CAIRLQGASYNSPLHF
TRBV7-9	12	TRBD1	TRBJ1-2	CASSMDRGGYTF
TRBV19	15	.	TRBJ2-1	CASSIMGLDYNEQFF
TRBV19	13	.	TRBJ1-4	CATQGMGNEKLFF
TRBV20-1	14	.	TRBJ2-7	CSARSDWSSYEQYF
TRBV2	12	TRBD1	TRBJ1-1	CATTTGVTEAFF
TRBV29-1	12	TRBD1	TRBJ2-7	CSGGQGSYEQYF
TRBV9	15	.	TRBJ1-4	CASSVGRVGNEKLFF
TRBV29-1	13	.	TRBJ2-3	CSGGTVLTDTQYF
TRBV19	14	TRBD2	TRBJ2-5	CASRGQGLQETQYF
TRBV5-1	15	.	TRBJ2-2	CASRKVVAATGELFF
TRBV10-3	14	TRBD2	TRBJ2-1	CATLSLAGDNEQFF
TRBV7-2	12	.	TRBJ1-5	CVSSTNNQPQHF
TRBV14	15	TRBD1	TRBJ1-6	CASSRTGGGNSPLHF
TRBV20-1	19	TRBD1	TRBJ1-4	CSARDYLGQGALEVEKLFF
TRBV10-3	14	.	TRBJ1-6	CANKDGNYNSPLHF
TRBV6-2/TRBV6-3	16	TRBD2	TRBJ2-7	CASSYSRLAGSYEQYF
TRBV7-3	16	TRBD2	TRBJ2-5	CASSLARLAGAETQYF
TRBV24-1	15	TRBD1	TRBJ1-1	CATSDGGQGATEAFF
TRBV5-8	18	.	TRBJ2-5	CASSLGAGTGLGQETQYF
TRBV6-5	15	.	TRBJ2-5	CASSYSWQGQETQYF
TRBV5-1	14	TRBD1	TRBJ1-1	CASSQPGQGTEAFF
TRBV12-3/TRBV12-4	13	.	TRBJ2-7	CASSLKGFYEQYF
TRBV7-9	14	.	TRBJ2-2	CASSLGVWSGELFF
TRBV15	13	.	TRBJ1-2	CATSGAGPKGYTF
TRBV20-1	15	TRBD2	TRBJ2-1	CSVEGQAGGQNEQFF
TRBV2	13	.	TRBJ1-1	CASTVSRDTEAFF
TRBV2	14	.	TRBJ1-1	CASTPGHLNTEAFF
TRBV20-1	13	TRBD1	TRBJ2-7	CSASKTGEYEQYF
TRBV4-1	15	.	TRBJ2-2	CASSERGRLDGELFF
TRBV7-8	15	TRBD2	TRBJ2-7	CASSLSVAGGYEQYF
TRBV29-1	14	.	TRBJ1-3	CSVNRMGEGNTIYF
TRBV2	15	.	TRBJ2-2	CASSRQGGITGELFF
TRBV24-1	13	TRBD1	TRBJ2-1	CATGDSSYNEQFF
TRBV9	15	.	TRBJ1-6	CASSPRYSNNSPLHF
TRBV20-1	14	TRBD1	TRBJ2-3	CSAKTGGVTDTQYF
TRBV4-3	17	TRBD1	TRBJ2-7	CASSQGTGQGAVHEQYF
TRBV7-9	13	.	TRBJ1-5	CASRGGPNQPQHF
TRBV3-1	16	TRBD1	TRBJ1-4	CASSQDLGQGYEQLFF
TRBV15	15	TRBD2	TRBJ2-7	CATSRGSGGAREQYF
TRBV2	15	TRBD2	TRBJ2-7	CASRCGGRALDEQYF
TRBV10-3	17	TRBD1	TRBJ2-6	CAISHNRGLTGANVLTF
TRBV19	15	.	TRBJ1-4	CASSLQGLANEKLFF
TRBV19	13	TRBD1	TRBJ1-1	CATGQGKNTEAFF
TRBV2	15	.	TRBJ1-2	CASSSPSSGYYGYTF
TRBV7-9	14	.	TRBJ1-2	CASSRLGVANGYTF
TRBV5-1	14	.	TRBJ1-6	CASSLGQDNSPLHF
TRBV12-3/TRBV12-4	14	.	TRBJ2-1	CASSLGPPDNEQFF
TRBV7-8	16	TRBD1	TRBJ1-4	CASSLGTGTALTPVFF
TRBV29-1	14	TRBD1	TRBJ2-7	CSVGDRALGYEQYF
TRBV2	17	.	TRBJ1-1	CASSDSNLFTWNTEAFF
TRBV20-1	16	.	TRBJ2-5	CSARGLRTVRAETQYF
TRBV6-9	13	TRBD1	TRBJ1-1	CASSLGQATEAFF
TRBV28	14	TRBD1	TRBJ1-1	CASRLTGVKAEAFF
TRBV11-2	15	TRBD2	TRBJ2-3	CASSRAGGPSDTQYF
TRBV9	15	.	TRBJ2-7	CASSETGTGAYEQYF
TRBV15	15	TRBD1	TRBJ1-2	CATSGGQGAVYGYTF
TRBV7-7	15	TRBD1	TRBJ2-5	CASGFGTGGQEAQYF